The entry that follows covers one TCR beta chain sequence. As yet, its antigen is unknown. The data derive from a study of beta chain features in type 1 diabetes. The authors reverse transcribed all of the isolated RNA, so sequencing captured expressed TCRB transcripts. The protocol was immunoSEQ multiplex PCR, while the TCRdb copy is restricted to in-frame clones and leaves out a portion. The sample comprises 20,000 to 25,000 clones, more than 65% of which are singletons, and about 1% rests with the top ten. Notes on the study in general: In comparison with healthy donors, patients had naive, central memory and Treg TCRB repertoires that appeared more similar. There were fewer insertions and more deletions at the VDJ junctions of type 1 diabetes patients. Significant though moderate, a shortening of TCRB CDR3s appeared in all four CD4+ subsets of Type 1 diabetes patients.

Input material: stem cell memory CD4+ T cells from blood. The receptor's source is a woman aged 40 to 50 with type 1 diabetes.

CDR3: CASRSDRGFNYGYTF. The CDR3 DNA sequence: TGTGCCAGCAGGTCCGACAGGGGGTTCAACTATGGCTACACCTTC. The V call is TRBV28, the J call TRBJ1-2; TRBD1 aligns across 9 bases. The CDR3 loop spans 15 amino acids. The V gene's germline CDR1 is MDHEN and CDR2 SYDVKM. V lost 6 bases, J lost 2 bases, and 7 bases stayed unmatched.